This TCR beta chain was captured in a study of blood T cell repertoires in COVID-19. The assay was immunoSEQ multiplex PCR, and TCRdb's table has in-frame clones only and misses some. The table lists 310,000 or so clones, about 90% of them singletons. J was trimmed by 4 bases and V by 0 bases; bases with no gene match: 5. The CDR3 loop spans 15 amino acids. Germline CDR1 reads SQVTM; CDR2 reads ANQGSEA. The V gene is TRBV29-1, the J gene TRBJ2-5; TRBD1 matches 10 bases. This sequence originates from a woman aged 45-60 years who had recovered from COVID-19. The sequencing sample was made of peripheral blood. The CDR3 nucleotides read TGCAGCGTTGAAGATCCCAGGGACAGGGGAGAGACCCAGTACTTC. Its translation is CSVEDPRDRGETQYF.